The clone carrying this TCR beta chain was seen once. This sample was taken from a study of blood T cell repertoires in COVID-19. About the study: Collection of acute and convalescent COVID-19 samples took place in the United States, Italy and Spain.

Assay used: immunoSEQ multiplex PCR; TCRdb lists only in-frame clones, some missing. The profile shows 70,000 or so clones, approximately 85% of them singletons. CDR1 and CDR2 (germline): MDHEN, SYDVKM. Between the trimmed V and J ends, which lost 5 bases and 7 bases, there was a span of 27 bases. The CDR3 consists of 17 residues. This sequence originates from a woman older than 75 with active or convalescent COVID-19. V and J are TRBV28 and TRBJ2-7; D perhaps matches TRBD2 (6 bases). Sequencing was done on a sample of peripheral blood. CDR3 DNA: TGTGCCAGCAGTAACCCTCGGGGGAGGTTTGCCCGTGAAGAGCAGTACTTC. It translates to CASSNPRGRFAREEQYF.